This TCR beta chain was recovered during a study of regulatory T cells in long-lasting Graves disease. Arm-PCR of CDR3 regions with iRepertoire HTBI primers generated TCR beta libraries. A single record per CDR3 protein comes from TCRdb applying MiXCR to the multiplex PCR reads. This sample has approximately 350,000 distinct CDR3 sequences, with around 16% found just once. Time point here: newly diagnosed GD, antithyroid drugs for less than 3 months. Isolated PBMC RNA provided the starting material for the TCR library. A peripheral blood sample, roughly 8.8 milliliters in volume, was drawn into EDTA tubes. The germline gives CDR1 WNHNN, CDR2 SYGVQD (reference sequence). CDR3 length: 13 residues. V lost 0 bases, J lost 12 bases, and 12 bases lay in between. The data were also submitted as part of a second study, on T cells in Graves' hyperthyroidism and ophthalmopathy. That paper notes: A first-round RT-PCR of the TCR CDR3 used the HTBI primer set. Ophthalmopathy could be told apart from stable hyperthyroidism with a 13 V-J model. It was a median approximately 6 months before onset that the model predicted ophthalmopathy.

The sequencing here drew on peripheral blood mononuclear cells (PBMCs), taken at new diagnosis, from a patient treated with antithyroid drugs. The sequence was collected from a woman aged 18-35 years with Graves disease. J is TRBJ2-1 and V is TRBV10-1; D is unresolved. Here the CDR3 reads CASSESEVVGQFF. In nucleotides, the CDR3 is TGCGCCAGCAGTGAGTCTGAGGTGGTTGGGCAGTTCTTC.